This T cell receptor (beta chain) comes out of a study of control samples from healthy donors and cancer patients. Trimming at V came to 4 bases and at J to 2 bases, leaving 4 bases not matched to a gene. This CDR3 has 14 amino acids. CDR1 SGHRS and CDR2 YFSETQ come from the germline V gene. The method was immunoSEQ multiplex PCR; TCRdb's version includes in-frame clones alone and lacks a portion of them. The sample lists over 50,000 clones; approximately 80% were seen once. The rearrangement uses TRBV5-1 and TRBJ1-2; TRBD1 matches 8 bases. This receptor was obtained from a man in his 70s in good health. Sequencing was carried out using blood. The chain's CDR3 is CASSEGTGNYGYTF. The DNA for the CDR3 is TGCGCCAGCAGCGAAGGGACAGGCAACTATGGCTACACCTTC.